Here is one TCR beta chain with its context. Its antigen is undetermined. The data are from a study of T cell responses to AZD1222 COVID-19 vaccine. Whole-study results and caveats: Clonal diversity was possibly underestimated, and white British individuals and females predominated among donors. Increased Spike-specific TCR breadth and depth were observed after two AZD1222 doses. Distributed over spike, vaccine-associated CD4 TCRs predominated at 160-218 and 743-854.

Clones were sequenced by immunoSEQ multiplex PCR, and TCRdb holds only the in-frame ones, with some missing. Of about 120,000 clones in the sample, 70% to 90% were seen once. Second doses were pooled across both intervals (about 4 or about 12 weeks). The CDR3 runs to 14 residues. Germline assignment: CDR1 MNHEY and CDR2 SMNVEV (reference sequence). The ends were cut back, 3 bases at V and 1 base at J, with 9 bases in the middle. Sequenced material: peripheral blood, taken 28 days after the second AZD1222 dose. V usage is TRBV27 and J usage is TRBJ1-1; D uncertain. The sequence was obtained from an adult who received the AZD1222 COVID-19 vaccine. This CDR3 reads CASSFVSGNTEAFF. In nucleotides, the CDR3 is TGTGCCAGCAGTTTTGTGTCAGGGAACACTGAAGCTTTCTTT.